The 5 T cell receptor beta chains below come from one sample, sequenced in a study of shared clonotypes between healthy human individuals. Terminally differentiated effector memory CD45RA+ cells were excluded from the naive CD8 cells, which were CD45RO-negative and positively selected for CCR7. Clones were read by immunoSEQ multiplex PCR, and TCRdb kept only the in-frame ones, dropping some. The table shows roughly 550,000 clones, with about 95% occurring only once. Source material: naive CD8+ T cells sorted from blood. Every receptor here comes from a woman in her 30s in good health.

The chain recombines TRBV28 with TRBJ2-1, with 8 bases that match TRBD2. The germline V gene encodes CDR1 MDHEN and CDR2 SYDVKM. The CDR3 extends over 14 amino acids. V lost 3 bases to trimming and J lost 6 bases; unmatched junction nucleotides: 4. The CDR3: CASSLTSESNEQFF. Written as DNA, the CDR3 is TGTGCCAGCAGTTTGACTAGCGAGTCCAATGAGCAGTTCTTC.

The V call is TRBV6-6, the J call TRBJ1-5; D is ambiguous. The CDR3 contains 15 residues. From germline, CDR1 is MNHNY and CDR2 SVGAGI (reference sequence). V was trimmed by 4 bases and J by 10 bases, leaving 20 bases between them. The CDR3 nucleotides are TGTGCCAGCAGTTCTGATCGAGGAGGGTTTCAACCCCAGCATTTT. Translated, it gives CASSSDRGGFQPQHF.

V usage is TRBV9 and J usage is TRBJ2-1, with 8 nucleotides matching TRBD2. V trimming: 7 bases; J trimming: 0 bases; junction bases outside the gene matches: 3. CDR3 length equals 14 residues. Germline V lookup: CDR1 SGDLS, CDR2 YYNGEE. The chain's CDR3 is CASSAGDSYNEQFF. The DNA for the CDR3 is TGTGCCAGCTCAGCGGGAGACTCCTACAATGAGCAGTTCTTC.

V is TRBV29-1 and J is TRBJ1-2, with D unclear. The CDR3 extends over 13 amino acids. Germline lookup yields CDR1 SQVTM and CDR2 ANQGSEA. Trimming took 6 bases from V and 0 from J, leaving 11 bases between them. The CDR3 DNA reads as TGCAGCGTGGCGCTAGCTTCTAACTATGGCTACACCTTC. Encoded protein: CSVALASNYGYTF.

CDR3 in DNA: TGTGCCAGTCCCATCGCCGGGGGGCTAGCCGGATTTCGGGTAGAGAGGGACTACAATGAGCAGTTCTTC. This codes for CASPIAGGLAGFRVERDYNEQFF. The J gene is TRBJ2-1, the V gene TRBV19; maybe TRBD2 (7 bases). V dropped 8 bases and J dropped 3 bases, with 41 bases sitting between them. In germline, CDR1 is LNHDA, CDR2 SQIVND (reference sequence). The length of the CDR3 is 23 residues.